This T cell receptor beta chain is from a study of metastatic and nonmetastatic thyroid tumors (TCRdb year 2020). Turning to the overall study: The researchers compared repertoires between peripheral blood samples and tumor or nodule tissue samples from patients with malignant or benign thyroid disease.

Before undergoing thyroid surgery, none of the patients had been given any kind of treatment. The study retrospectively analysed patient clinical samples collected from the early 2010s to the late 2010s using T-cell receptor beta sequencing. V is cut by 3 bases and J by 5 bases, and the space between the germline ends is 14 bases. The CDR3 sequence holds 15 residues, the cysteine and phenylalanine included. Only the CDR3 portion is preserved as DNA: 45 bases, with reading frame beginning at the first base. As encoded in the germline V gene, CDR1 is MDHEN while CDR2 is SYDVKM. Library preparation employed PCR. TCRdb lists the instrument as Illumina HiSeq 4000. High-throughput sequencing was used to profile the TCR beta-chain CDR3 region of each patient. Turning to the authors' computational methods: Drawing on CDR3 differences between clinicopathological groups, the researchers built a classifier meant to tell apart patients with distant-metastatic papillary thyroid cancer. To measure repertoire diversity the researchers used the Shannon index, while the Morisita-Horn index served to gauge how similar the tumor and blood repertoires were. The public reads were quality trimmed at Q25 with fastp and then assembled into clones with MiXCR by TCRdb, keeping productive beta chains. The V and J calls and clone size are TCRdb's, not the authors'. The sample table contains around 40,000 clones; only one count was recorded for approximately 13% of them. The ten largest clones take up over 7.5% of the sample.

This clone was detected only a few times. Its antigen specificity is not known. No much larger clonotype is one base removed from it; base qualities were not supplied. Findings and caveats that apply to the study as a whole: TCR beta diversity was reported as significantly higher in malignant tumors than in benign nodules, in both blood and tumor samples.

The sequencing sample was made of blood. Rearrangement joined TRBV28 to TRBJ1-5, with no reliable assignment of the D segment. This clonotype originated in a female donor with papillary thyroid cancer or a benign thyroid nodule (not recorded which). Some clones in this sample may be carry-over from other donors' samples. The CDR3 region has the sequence CASSLSDPRDQPQHF. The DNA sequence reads TGTGCCAGCAGTTTGTCGGACCCCCGAGATCAGCCCCAGCATTTT. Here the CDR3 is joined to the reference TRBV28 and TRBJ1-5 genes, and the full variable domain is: DVKVTQSSRYLVKRTGEKVFLECVQDMDHENMFWYRQDPGLGLRLIYFSYDVKMKEKGDIPEGYSVSREKKERFSLILESASTNQTSMYLCASSLSDPRDQPQHFGDGTRLSIL.